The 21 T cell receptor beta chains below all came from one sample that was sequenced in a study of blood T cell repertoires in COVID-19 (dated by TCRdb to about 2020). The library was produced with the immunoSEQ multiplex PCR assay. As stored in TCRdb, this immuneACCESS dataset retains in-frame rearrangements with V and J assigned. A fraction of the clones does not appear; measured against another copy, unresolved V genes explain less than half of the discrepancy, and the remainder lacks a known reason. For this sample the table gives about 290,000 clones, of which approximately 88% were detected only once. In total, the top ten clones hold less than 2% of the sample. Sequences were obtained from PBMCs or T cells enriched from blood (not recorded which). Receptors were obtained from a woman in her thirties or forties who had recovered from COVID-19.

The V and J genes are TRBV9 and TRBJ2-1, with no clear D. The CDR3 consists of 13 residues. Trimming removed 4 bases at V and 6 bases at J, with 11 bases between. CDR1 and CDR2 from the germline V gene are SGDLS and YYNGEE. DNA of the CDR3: TGTGCCAGCAGCCCTCGCCGGAGCAATGAGCAGTTCTTC. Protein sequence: CASSPRRSNEQFF.

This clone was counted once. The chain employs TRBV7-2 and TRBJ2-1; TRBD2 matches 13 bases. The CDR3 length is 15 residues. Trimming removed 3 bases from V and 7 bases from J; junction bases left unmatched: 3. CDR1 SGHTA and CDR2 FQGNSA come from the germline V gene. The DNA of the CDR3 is TGTGCCAGCAGCTTGGTGGGACTAGCGGGAAATGAGCAGTTCTTC. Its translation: CASSLVGLAGNEQFF.

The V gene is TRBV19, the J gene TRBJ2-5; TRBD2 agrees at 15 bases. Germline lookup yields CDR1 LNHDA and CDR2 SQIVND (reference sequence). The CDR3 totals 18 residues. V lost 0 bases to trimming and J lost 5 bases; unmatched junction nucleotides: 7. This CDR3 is CASSIDGLAGGRGETQYF. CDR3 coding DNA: TGTGCCAGTAGTATAGACGGACTAGCGGGAGGGAGAGGGGAGACCCAGTACTTC.

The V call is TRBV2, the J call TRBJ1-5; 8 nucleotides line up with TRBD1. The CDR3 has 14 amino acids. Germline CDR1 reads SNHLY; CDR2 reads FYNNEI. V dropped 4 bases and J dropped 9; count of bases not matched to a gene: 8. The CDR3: CASSGRTGSRPQHF. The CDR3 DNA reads TGTGCCAGCAGTGGCCGGACAGGGTCAAGGCCCCAGCATTTT.

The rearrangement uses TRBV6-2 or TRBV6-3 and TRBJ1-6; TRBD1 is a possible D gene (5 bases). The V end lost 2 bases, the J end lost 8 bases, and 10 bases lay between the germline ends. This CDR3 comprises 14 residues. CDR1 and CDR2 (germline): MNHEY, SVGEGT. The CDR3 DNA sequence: TGTGCCAGCAGTTACAGCAGGGTAGATTCACCCCTCCACTTT. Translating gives CASSYSRVDSPLHF.

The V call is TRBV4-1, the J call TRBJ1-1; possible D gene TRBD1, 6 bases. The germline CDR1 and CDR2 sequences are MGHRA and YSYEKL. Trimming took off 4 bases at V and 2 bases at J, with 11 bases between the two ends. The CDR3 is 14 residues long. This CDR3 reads CASSLTQGNTEAFF. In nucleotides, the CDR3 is TGCGCCAGCAGCCTAACACAGGGTAACACTGAAGCTTTCTTT.

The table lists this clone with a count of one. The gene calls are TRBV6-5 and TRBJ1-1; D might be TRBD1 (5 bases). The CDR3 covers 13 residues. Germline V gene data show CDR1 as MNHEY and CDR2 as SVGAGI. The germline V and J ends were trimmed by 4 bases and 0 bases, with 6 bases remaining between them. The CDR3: CASSSQVNTEAFF. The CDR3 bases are TGTGCCAGCAGTTCACAGGTGAACACTGAAGCTTTCTTT.

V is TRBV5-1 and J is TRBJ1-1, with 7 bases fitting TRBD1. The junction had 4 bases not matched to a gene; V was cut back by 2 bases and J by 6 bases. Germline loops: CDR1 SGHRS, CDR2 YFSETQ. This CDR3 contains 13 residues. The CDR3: CASSLQGRPEAFF. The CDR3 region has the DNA TGCGCCAGCAGCTTACAGGGGAGGCCTGAAGCTTTCTTT.

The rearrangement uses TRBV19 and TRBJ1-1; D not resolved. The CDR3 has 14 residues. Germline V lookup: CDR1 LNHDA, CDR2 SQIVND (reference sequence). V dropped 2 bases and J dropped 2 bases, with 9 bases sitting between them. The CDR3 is CASSILGGNTEAFF. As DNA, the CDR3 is TGTGCCAGTAGTATATTAGGAGGAAACACTGAAGCTTTCTTT. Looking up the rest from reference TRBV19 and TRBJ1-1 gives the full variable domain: DGGITQSPKYLFRKEGQNVTLSCEQNLNHDAMYWYRQDPGQGLRLIYYSQIVNDFQKGDIAEGYSVSREKKESFPLTVTSAQKNPTAFYLCASSILGGNTEAFFGQGTRLTVV.

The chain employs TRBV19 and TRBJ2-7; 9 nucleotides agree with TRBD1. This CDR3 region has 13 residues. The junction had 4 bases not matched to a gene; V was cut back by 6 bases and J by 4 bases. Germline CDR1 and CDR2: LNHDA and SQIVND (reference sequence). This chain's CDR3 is CASRGQGGYEQYF. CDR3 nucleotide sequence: TGTGCCAGTAGGGGACAGGGCGGATACGAGCAGTACTTC.

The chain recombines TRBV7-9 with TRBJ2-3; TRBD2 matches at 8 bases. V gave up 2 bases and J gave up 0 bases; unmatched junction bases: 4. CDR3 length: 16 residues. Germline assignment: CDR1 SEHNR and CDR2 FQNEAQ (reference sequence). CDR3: CASSLTSGLSTDTQYF. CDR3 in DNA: TGTGCCAGCAGCTTAACTAGCGGTCTTAGCACAGATACGCAGTATTTT.

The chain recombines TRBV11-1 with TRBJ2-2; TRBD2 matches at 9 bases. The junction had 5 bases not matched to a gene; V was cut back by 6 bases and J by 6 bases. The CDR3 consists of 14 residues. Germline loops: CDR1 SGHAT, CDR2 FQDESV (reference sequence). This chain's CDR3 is CASSSQREAGELFF. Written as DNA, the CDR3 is TGTGCCAGCAGTTCCCAGCGGGAGGCCGGGGAGCTGTTTTTT.

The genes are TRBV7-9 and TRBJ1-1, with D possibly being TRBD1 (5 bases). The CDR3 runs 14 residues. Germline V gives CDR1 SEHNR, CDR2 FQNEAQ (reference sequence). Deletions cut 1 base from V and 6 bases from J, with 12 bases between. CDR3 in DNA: TGTGCCAGCAGCTTAGGCGCAGGGCCCGCTGAAGCTTTCTTT. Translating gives CASSLGAGPAEAFF.

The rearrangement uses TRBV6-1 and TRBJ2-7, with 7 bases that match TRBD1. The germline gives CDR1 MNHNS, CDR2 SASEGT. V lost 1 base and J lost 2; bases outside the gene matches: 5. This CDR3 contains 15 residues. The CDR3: CASSEGGTDTYEQYF. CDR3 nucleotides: TGTGCCAGCAGTGAAGGAGGGACAGACACCTACGAGCAGTACTTC.

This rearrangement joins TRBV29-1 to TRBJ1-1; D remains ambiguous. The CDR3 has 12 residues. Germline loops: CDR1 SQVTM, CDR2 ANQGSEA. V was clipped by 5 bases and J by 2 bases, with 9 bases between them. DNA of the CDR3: TGCAGCGTTAGGCAGGCTAACACTGAAGCTTTCTTT. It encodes CSVRQANTEAFF.

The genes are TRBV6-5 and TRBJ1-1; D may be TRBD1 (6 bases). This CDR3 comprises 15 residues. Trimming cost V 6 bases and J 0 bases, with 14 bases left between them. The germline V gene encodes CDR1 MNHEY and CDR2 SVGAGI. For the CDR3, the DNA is TGTGCCAGCAGACCTCGGGGGGGGCTGAACACTGAAGCTTTCTTT. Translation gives CASRPRGGLNTEAFF.

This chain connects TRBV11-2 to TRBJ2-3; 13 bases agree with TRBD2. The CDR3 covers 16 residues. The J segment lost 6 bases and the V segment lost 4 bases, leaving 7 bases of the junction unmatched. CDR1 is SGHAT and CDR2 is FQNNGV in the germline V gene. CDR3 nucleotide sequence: TGTGCCAGCAGCTCACTAGCGGGGGGGATATTCGATACGCAGTATTTT. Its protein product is CASSSLAGGIFDTQYF.

The CDR3 loop reads CASSLGQGTGTEAFF. The CDR3 DNA follows: TGTGCCAGCAGCTTAGGACAGGGGACGGGCACTGAAGCTTTCTTT. This chain uses TRBV7-9 with TRBJ1-1; 8 positions match TRBD1. Unmatched junction bases numbered 5, after V lost 1 base and J lost 4 bases. Germline CDR1 SEHNR, CDR2 FQNEAQ (reference sequence). The CDR3 spans 15 residues.

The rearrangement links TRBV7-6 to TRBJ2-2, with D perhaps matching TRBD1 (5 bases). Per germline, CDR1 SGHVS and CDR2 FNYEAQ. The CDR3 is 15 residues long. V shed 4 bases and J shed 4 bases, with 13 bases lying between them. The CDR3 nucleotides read TGTGCCAGCAGCTCAGGCAGGGTTTCCACCGGGGAGCTGTTTTTT. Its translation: CASSSGRVSTGELFF.

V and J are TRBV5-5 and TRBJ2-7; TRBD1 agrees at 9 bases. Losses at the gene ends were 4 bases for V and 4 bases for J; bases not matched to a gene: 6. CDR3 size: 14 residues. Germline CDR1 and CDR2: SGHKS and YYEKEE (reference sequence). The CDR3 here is CASSPGTGMYEQYF. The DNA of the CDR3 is TGTGCCAGCAGCCCCGGGACAGGGATGTACGAGCAGTACTTC. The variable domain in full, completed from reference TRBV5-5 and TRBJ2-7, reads DAGVTQSPTHLIKTRGQQVTLRCSPISGHKSVSWYQQVLGQGPQFIFQYYEKEERGRGNFPDRFSARQFPNYSSELNVNALLLGDSALYLCASSPGTGMYEQYFGPGTRLTVT.

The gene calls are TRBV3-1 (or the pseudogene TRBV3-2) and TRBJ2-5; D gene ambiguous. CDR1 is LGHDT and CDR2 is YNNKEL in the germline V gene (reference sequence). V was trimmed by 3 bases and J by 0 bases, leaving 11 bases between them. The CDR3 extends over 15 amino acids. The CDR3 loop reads CASSHLAPYQETQYF. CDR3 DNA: TGTGCCAGCAGCCACCTGGCCCCCTACCAAGAGACCCAGTACTTC.